This T cell receptor (beta chain) was obtained from a study of T cells in Graves' hyperthyroidism and ophthalmopathy. RNA transcripts served as the template for amplifying TCR beta CDR3 regions. In the first-round RT-PCR of the TCR CDR3, the HTBI primer set was used. TCRdb reanalysed the multiplex PCR reads using MiXCR and keeps one entry per CDR3 protein. The data show 450,000 to 600,000 distinct CDR3 sequences, 15% to 20% seen once. Study-wide results and caveats: Ophthalmopathy onset followed model prediction by a median about 6.5 months. In blood, most of the thyroid clonotypes expanded above 0.001 were also present.

Patients were excluded for uncontrolled infection, other autoimmune disease, pregnancy or lactation. Source material for PBMCs was 10 ml fresh peripheral blood. The CDR3 totals 15 residues. Germline values: CDR1 MDHEN, CDR2 SYDVKM. The V segment lost 2 bases and the J segment 4 bases; nucleotides outside the gene matches: 2. In this sample, this clonotype turned up a few times. Its specificity is unknown. The specimen sequenced was blood. The TCR was taken from a man between 40 and 49 years old with Graves' ophthalmopathy. The gene calls are TRBV28 and TRBJ2-2, with 9 bases fitting TRBD2. CDR3 residues: CASSLISGSTGELFF. The CDR3 DNA reads as TGTGCCAGCAGTTTAATTAGCGGGAGCACCGGGGAGCTGTTTTTT.